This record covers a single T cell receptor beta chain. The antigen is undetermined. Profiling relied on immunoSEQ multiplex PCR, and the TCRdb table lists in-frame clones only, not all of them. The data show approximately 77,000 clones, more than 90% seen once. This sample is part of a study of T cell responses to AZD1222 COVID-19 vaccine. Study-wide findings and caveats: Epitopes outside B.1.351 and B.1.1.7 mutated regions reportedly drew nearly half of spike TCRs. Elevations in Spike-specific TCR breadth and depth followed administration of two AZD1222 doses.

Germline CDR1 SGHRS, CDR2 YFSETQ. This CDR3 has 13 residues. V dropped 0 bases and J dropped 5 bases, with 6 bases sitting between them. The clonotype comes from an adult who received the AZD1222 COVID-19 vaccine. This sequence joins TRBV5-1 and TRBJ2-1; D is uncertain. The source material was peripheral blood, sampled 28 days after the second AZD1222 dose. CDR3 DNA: TGCGCCAGCAGCTTGGGACGCAACAATGAGCAGTTCTTC. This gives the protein CASSLGRNNEQFF.